The source of this T cell receptor beta chain is a study of brain T cells in children with intractable seizures. Per the germline V gene, CDR1 is KGHDR and CDR2 is SFDVKD. CDR3 length equals 14 residues. V was clipped by 4 bases and J by 1 base, with 8 bases between them. Produced via immunoSEQ multiplex PCR; TCRdb's table is partial and in-frame only. The sample carries 62,000 or so clones, about 96% recorded once. This rearrangement joins TRBV24-1 to TRBJ2-3; TRBD2 is a possible D gene (5 bases). The receptor was derived from a boy younger than two with focal cortical dysplasia and intractable seizures. Sequenced material: peripheral blood, taken at surgery. CDR3 nucleotide sequence: TGTGCCACCAGTGACCCGCGGGGCACAGATACGCAGTATTTT. It encodes CATSDPRGTDTQYF.